Shown below are 32 T cell receptor beta chains from a single sample sequenced in a study of blood T cell repertoires in COVID-19 (dated by TCRdb to 2018 to 2020). Library prep was done by the immunoSEQ multiplex PCR assay. TCRdb limited this immuneACCESS table to in-frame rearrangements with V and J called. A share of clones is missing; checked studies link under half to unresolved V genes, and the rest is unexplained. Present in this sample are approximately 190,000 clones, more than 70% of which were seen just once. The ten largest clones capture 5% to 8% of the sample. The sample was peripheral blood. The receptors derive from a woman aged 40 to 50 who had recovered from COVID-19.

This clone was seen once. This sequence joins TRBV5-1 and TRBJ2-3; D may be TRBD2 (6 bases). Trimming stripped 0 bases from V and 3 bases from J, with 14 bases between. The CDR3 runs 16 residues. Per the germline V gene, CDR1 is SGHRS and CDR2 is YFSETQ. CDR3 in DNA: TGCGCCAGCAGCTTGGGTGCGGGGAAGGGGACAGATACGCAGTATTTT. Encoded protein: CASSLGAGKGTDTQYF.

The CDR3 sequence: CASSSNNSPLHF. The CDR3 coding sequence is TGTGCCAGCAGTTCTAATAATTCACCCCTCCACTTT. This sequence joins TRBV28 and TRBJ1-6; D unresolved. The CDR3 runs 12 residues. The ends were cut back, 4 bases at V and 5 bases at J, with 3 bases in the middle. Germline CDR1 reads MDHEN; CDR2 reads SYDVKM.

V gene TRBV7-9 combines with J gene TRBJ2-7; the match to TRBD2 covers 7 bases. The CDR3 totals 15 residues. From germline, CDR1 is SEHNR and CDR2 FQNEAQ (reference sequence). The V segment lost 1 base and the J segment 6 bases; nucleotides outside the gene matches: 9. The DNA for the CDR3 is TGTGCCAGCAGCTTAGTTCTTGCGGGAGAACTCGAGCAGTACTTC. Translation: CASSLVLAGELEQYF. The complete variable domain, with remaining parts taken from reference TRBV7-9 and TRBJ2-7, reads DTGVSQNPRHKITKRGQNVTFRCDPISEHNRLYWYRQTLGQGPEFLTYFQNEAQLEKSRLLSDRFSAERPKGSFSTLEIQRTEQGDSAMYLCASSLVLAGELEQYFGPGTRLTVT.

The rearrangement uses TRBV11-3 and TRBJ2-2, with D perhaps matching TRBD2 (6 bases). Germline CDR1 SGHNT, CDR2 YENEEA. The V and J ends lost 1 base and 6 bases respectively, with 12 bases between them. This CDR3 is built from 15 residues. CDR3 amino acids: CASSLGGGPSGELFF. In nucleotides, the CDR3 is TGTGCCAGCAGCTTAGGCGGAGGGCCTTCCGGGGAGCTGTTTTTT.

The chain employs TRBV2 and TRBJ2-2; D is uncertain. V gave up 2 bases and J gave up 2 bases, with 9 bases separating them. CDR1 and CDR2 (germline): SNHLY, FYNNEI. CDR3 length equals 15 residues. In nucleotides, the CDR3 is TGTGCCAGCAGTGAATTTGGTAGTAACACCGGGGAGCTGTTTTTT. Amino acids: CASSEFGSNTGELFF.

The chain has TRBV2 and TRBJ2-7; weak D call: TRBD2 (6 bases). Germline V lookup: CDR1 SNHLY, CDR2 FYNNEI. V was shortened by 3 bases and J by 5 bases, with 14 bases between the two germline ends. This CDR3 comprises 14 residues. Written as DNA, the CDR3 is TGTGCCAGCAGTGAGGTGAGGAGGGGTGACGAGCAGTACTTC. Translating it yields CASSEVRRGDEQYF.

The chain joins TRBV28 to TRBJ2-7; D not resolved. Germline V lookup: CDR1 MDHEN, CDR2 SYDVKM. V lost 3 bases and J lost 1, with 10 bases in between. The CDR3 has 14 amino acids. The CDR3 loop reads CASSFLSGSYEQYF. The CDR3 DNA reads as TGTGCCAGCAGTTTTCTGTCGGGTTCCTACGAGCAGTACTTC.

V gene TRBV9 combines with J gene TRBJ1-1; 7 bases align to TRBD1. The length of the CDR3 is 15 residues. Germline-derived CDR1 and CDR2 are SGDLS and YYNGEE. V lost 3 bases, J lost 1 base, and 6 bases stayed unmatched. The DNA for the CDR3 is TGTGCCAGCAGCGGTAGAGGGGGCGCGAACACTGAAGCTTTCTTT. Its protein is CASSGRGGANTEAFF.

The V gene is TRBV5-1, the J gene TRBJ1-6; 9 nucleotides match TRBD1. Per germline, CDR1 SGHRS and CDR2 YFSETQ. The CDR3 is made up of 14 amino acids. With V trimmed by 4 bases and J by 7 bases, 3 bases remained unmatched. The CDR3 sequence: CASSPGTGNSPLHF. The CDR3 nucleotides are TGCGCCAGCAGCCCCGGGACAGGGAATTCACCCCTCCACTTT.

V and J are TRBV18 and TRBJ2-4; the D gene is possibly TRBD1 (5 bases). The CDR3 extends over 15 amino acids. V lost 2 bases, J lost 5 bases, and 13 bases lay in between. CDR1 is KGHSH, CDR2 LQKENI, per germline. CDR3: CASSPFVQDENIQYF. The CDR3 nucleotides are TGTGCCAGCTCACCATTTGTACAGGACGAAAACATTCAGTACTTC.

V is TRBV28 and J is TRBJ2-1; 9 bases map to TRBD1. The CDR3 spans 14 residues. Germline V gene sequence: CDR1 MDHEN, CDR2 SYDVKM. The V gene end was trimmed by 4 bases and the J gene end by 8 bases; junction bases not matched to a gene: 6. The CDR3 here is CASSSGTGFYEQFF. The CDR3 DNA sequence: TGTGCCAGCAGTTCCGGGACAGGGTTTTATGAGCAGTTCTTC.

The rearrangement uses TRBV19 and TRBJ1-1, with D possibly TRBD1 on 5 matching bases. CDR1 is LNHDA, CDR2 SQIVND, per germline (reference sequence). Trimming pared 6 bases from V and 0 bases from J, leaving 8 bases between. The CDR3 consists of 13 residues. The CDR3 nucleotides read TGTGCCAGTAGACTGACAGTGAACACTGAAGCTTTCTTT. It translates to CASRLTVNTEAFF.

The chain recombines TRBV30 with TRBJ1-3; 7 positions agree with TRBD1. Germline lookup yields CDR1 GTSNPN and CDR2 SVGIG (reference sequence). Unmatched junction bases numbered 4, after V lost 3 bases and J lost 2 bases. This CDR3 contains 14 residues. CDR3 sequence: CAWSLDRAGNTIYF. The CDR3 DNA sequence: TGTGCCTGGAGCCTCGACAGGGCTGGAAACACCATATATTTT.

The rearrangement links TRBV9 to TRBJ2-4, with D possibly TRBD1 on 5 matching bases. Germline V gene data show CDR1 as SGDLS and CDR2 as YYNGEE. The CDR3 is 18 residues long. The V and J ends lost 0 bases and 2 bases respectively, with 18 bases between them. CDR3 nucleotides: TGTGCCAGCAGCGTAGGCCACGCCACGCAGGGTACCAAAAACATTCAGTACTTC. Its translation is CASSVGHATQGTKNIQYF.

The genes are TRBV7-2 and TRBJ2-1, with TRBD2 identical over 15 bases. J lost 2 bases, V lost 7 bases, and 3 bases had no gene match. The length of the CDR3 is 16 residues. The V gene's germline CDR1 is SGHTA and CDR2 FQGNSA. CDR3 sequence: CASTWTSGRAYNEQFF. CDR3 nucleotide sequence: TGTGCCAGCACCTGGACTAGCGGGAGGGCCTACAATGAGCAGTTCTTC. Variable domain in full (rest from reference TRBV7-2 and TRBJ2-1): GAGVSQSPSNKVTEKGKDVELRCDPISGHTALYWYRQSLGQGLEFLIYFQGNSAPDKSGLPSDRFSAERTGGSVSTLTIQRTQQEDSAVYLCASTWTSGRAYNEQFFGPGTRLTVL.

CDR3 amino acids: CATSILAGRYEQYF. CDR3 sequence (DNA): TGTGCCACCTCTATTTTGGCAGGGCGCTACGAGCAGTACTTC. This chain joins TRBV6-5 and TRBJ2-7, with D perhaps matching TRBD1 (5 bases). This CDR3 region has 14 residues. Germline CDR1 MNHEY, CDR2 SVGAGI. V dropped 10 bases and J dropped 3 bases, with 19 bases sitting between them.

V is TRBV4-2 and J is TRBJ2-7; D might be TRBD1 (5 bases). The length of the CDR3 is 14 residues. Trimming left V 0 bases short and J 4 bases short, with 10 bases between. Germline CDR1 LGHNA, CDR2 YNFKEQ. CDR3: CASSQEGAAYEQYF. CDR3 in DNA: TGTGCCAGCAGCCAAGAAGGGGCGGCATACGAGCAGTACTTC.

The chain links TRBV11-2 to TRBJ2-7, with 9 bases lining up with TRBD1. V trimming: 5 bases; J trimming: 1 base; junction bases outside the gene matches: 15. From germline, CDR1 is SGHAT and CDR2 FQNNGV. CDR3 length: 18 amino acids. In DNA, the CDR3 is TGTGCCAGCAGCGAACAGGGGGCCCAGGTGAGAAGGTCCTACGAGCAGTACTTC. Translated: CASSEQGAQVRRSYEQYF.

The genes are TRBV6-1 and TRBJ1-5; TRBD1 might be the D (6 bases). The CDR3 has 15 residues. The germline CDR1 and CDR2 sequences are MNHNS and SASEGT. The V and J ends lost 3 bases and 3 bases respectively, with 12 bases between them. CDR3 in amino acids: CASSDQHRANQPQHF. CDR3 nucleotides: TGTGCCAGCAGTGATCAGCACAGGGCCAATCAGCCCCAGCATTTT.

This clone was seen once. The rearrangement joins TRBV30 to TRBJ2-2, with a possible D match to TRBD1 (7 bases). CDR1 is GTSNPN, CDR2 SVGIG, per germline (reference sequence). The CDR3 loop spans 16 amino acids. Between the trimmed V and J ends, which lost 0 bases and 5 bases, there was a span of 16 bases. CDR3 sequence (DNA): TGTGCCTGGAGTGTAGTAGCAGGGGGGCGGACCGGGGAGCTGTTTTTT. Its translation is CAWSVVAGGRTGELFF.

The chain combines TRBV19 with TRBJ2-1; 15 positions match TRBD2. CDR3 length: 16 amino acids. Per germline, CDR1 LNHDA and CDR2 SQIVND (reference sequence). V was pared by 7 bases and J by 10 bases, with 11 bases of the junction left unmatched. CDR3 sequence reads: CASNPSWTSGRDEQFF. Here the CDR3 DNA reads TGTGCCAGTAACCCCTCCTGGACTAGCGGGAGGGACGAGCAGTTCTTC.

The V and J genes are TRBV27 and TRBJ2-2; 8 positions match TRBD2. The CDR3 sequence is 17 residues long. Germline-derived CDR1 and CDR2 are MNHEY and SMNVEV (reference sequence). The J segment lost 0 bases and the V segment lost 3 bases, leaving 6 bases of the junction unmatched. The DNA of the CDR3 is TGTGCCAGCAGTTTTTCTAGCGGGCTAGCGAACACCGGGGAGCTGTTTTTT. This codes for CASSFSSGLANTGELFF.

This chain joins TRBV30 and TRBJ1-5; D not certain. CDR3 size: 13 residues. The germline CDR1 and CDR2 sequences are GTSNPN and SVGIG (reference sequence). V lost 0 bases to trimming and J lost 7 bases, with 10 bases between them. The DNA for the CDR3 is TGTGCCTGGAGTGTACGAGAATGGCAGCCCCAGCATTTT. It is translated as CAWSVREWQPQHF.

This clone was observed a single time. The chain recombines TRBV27 with TRBJ2-7; TRBD2 matches 11 bases. V lost 0 bases, J lost 4 bases, and 2 bases stayed unmatched. The CDR3 runs 15 residues. CDR1 is MNHEY, CDR2 SMNVEV, per germline (reference sequence). This CDR3 reads CASSLSTSGKYEQYF. The CDR3 bases are TGTGCCAGCAGTTTATCGACTAGCGGGAAATACGAGCAGTACTTC.

The chain employs TRBV28 and TRBJ1-3; D gene unclear. This CDR3 has 17 amino acids. The germline V gene encodes CDR1 MDHEN and CDR2 SYDVKM. Deletions cut 5 bases from V and 1 base from J, with 18 bases between. The CDR3 is CASSPYGNLGSGNTIYF. For the CDR3, the DNA is TGTGCCAGCAGTCCTTACGGGAATCTAGGGTCTGGAAACACCATATATTTT.

This chain uses TRBV7-3 with TRBJ1-1; the D is unclear. Germline-derived CDR1 and CDR2 are SGHTA and FQGTGA. The CDR3 totals 13 residues. V dropped 4 bases and J dropped 3 bases, with 9 bases sitting between them. DNA of the CDR3: TGTGCCAGCAGCTCCCCCGGGTACACTGAAGCTTTCTTT. This gives the protein CASSSPGYTEAFF.

The chain has TRBV5-1 and TRBJ2-5; D possibly corresponds to TRBD2 (8 bases). The CDR3 loop spans 16 amino acids. V was cut by 2 bases and J by 4 bases, with 18 bases left in between. In germline, CDR1 is SGHRS, CDR2 YFSETQ. CDR3 loop: CASSLQGSGGAETQYF. The CDR3 DNA is TGCGCCAGCAGCTTACAGGGGTCGGGAGGGGCAGAGACCCAGTACTTC.

The rearrangement joins TRBV9 to TRBJ1-4; no clear D. CDR3 length: 13 residues. Trimming left V 4 bases short and J 8 bases short, with 12 bases between. Germline CDR1 is SGDLS and CDR2 is YYNGEE. The CDR3 here is CASSPGVGEKLFF. CDR3 coding DNA: TGTGCCAGCAGCCCCGGGGTGGGGGAAAAACTGTTTTTT.

About this clone: The same CDR3 can be traced to other DNA sequences in this sample. The chain links TRBV28 to TRBJ1-5; D gene unclear. The germline V and J ends were trimmed by 6 bases and 1 base, with 7 bases remaining between them. The CDR3 contains 13 residues. Germline assignment: CDR1 MDHEN and CDR2 SYDVKM. The CDR3 nucleotides are TGTGCCAGCAGGGGAGGGAGCAATCAGCCCCAGCATTTT. Protein product: CASRGGSNQPQHF.

The gene calls are TRBV3-1 (or the pseudogene TRBV3-2) and TRBJ2-1, with D perhaps matching TRBD1 (5 bases). Germline CDR1 LGHDT, CDR2 YNNKEL (reference sequence). V lost 4 bases and J lost 0, with 10 bases in between. This CDR3 has 15 amino acids. The DNA of the CDR3 is TGTGCCAGCAGCCGCAGGGCAGGCTCCTACAATGAGCAGTTCTTC. Amino acid sequence: CASSRRAGSYNEQFF.

The rearrangement uses TRBV7-8 and TRBJ1-6, with 7 bases fitting TRBD1. The CDR3 loop spans 16 amino acids. The trim removed 2 bases at V and 5 bases at J, leaving 6 bases unmatched. Germline V gene sequence: CDR1 SGHVS, CDR2 FQNEAQ. The CDR3 protein is CASSLSNRGNNSPLHF. In DNA, the CDR3 is TGTGCCAGCAGCTTATCAAACAGGGGTAATAATTCACCCCTCCACTTT.

The V gene is TRBV7-8, the J gene TRBJ2-5; D gene uncertain. Germline V gene data show CDR1 as SGHVS and CDR2 as FQNEAQ. This CDR3 has 12 amino acids. Deletions cut 6 bases from V and 4 bases from J, with 9 bases between. The CDR3, as DNA: TGTGCCAGCAGGACGACGGGAGAGACCCAGTACTTC. Protein sequence: CASRTTGETQYF.